A selection of T cell receptor beta chains follows, all from one sample in a study of cytomegalovirus exposure and HLA in healthy donors. Libraries were prepared by immunoSEQ multiplex PCR; TCRdb keeps only in-frame clonotypes and omits some of them. The table records 45,000 to 65,000 clones, roughly nine tenths of them present only once. The material sequenced was PBMCs. These receptors were collected from a woman between 18 and 30 years old in good health and CMV-seronegative. Both conserved end residues are part of each CDR3. A D gene is named only where the DNA matches it firmly. Expanded clones get a size class; other rows say once, few or many, or leave the size out.

clone size,V gene,J gene,D gene,CDR3 DNA,CDR3 protein
once,TRBV10-2,TRBJ2-1,TRBD2,TGCGCCAGCAGTTTTGCGGGACTAGCGGGAGGGCCGAATGAGCAGTTCTTC,CASSFAGLAGGPNEQFF
NA,TRBV2,TRBJ1-5,NA,TGTGCCAGCAGTGTATCAGGGGCCTACAATCAGCCCCAGCATTTT,CASSVSGAYNQPQHF
NA,TRBV6-1,TRBJ2-7,TRBD1,TGTGCCAGCATCGGGACAGAAGGCTACGAGCAGTACTTC,CASIGTEGYEQYF
NA,TRBV2,TRBJ2-5,TRBD1,TGTGCCAGCAGTCACGGCACGGGGACAGGCATCGGGGAGACCCAGTACTTC,CASSHGTGTGIGETQYF
once,TRBV2,TRBJ1-2,NA,TGTGCCAGCAGTGAAAGGGGGTTTACCTACACCTTC,CASSERGFTYTF
NA,TRBV6-1,TRBJ2-7,TRBD2,TGTGCCAGCGGGCCCAGCGGGACTACCTACGGGCAGTACTTC,CASGPSGTTYGQYF
NA,TRBV4-3,TRBJ2-1,NA,TGCGCCAGCAGCCAAGATAAAACTAGCAATGAGCAGTTCTTC,CASSQDKTSNEQFF
NA,TRBV9,TRBJ2-5,TRBD2,TGTGCCAGCAGCAGTACTAGCGGGGGGCGGCGAGAGACCCAGTACTTC,CASSSTSGGRRETQYF
NA,TRBV4-2,TRBJ2-2,NA,TGTGCCAGCAGCCAAGTCGGGACTCAGAACACCGGGGAGCTGTTTTTT,CASSQVGTQNTGELFF
NA,TRBV6-5,TRBJ1-2,TRBD1,TGTGCCAGCAGTCCAAACGGACAGGGCCTAGGGGGCTACACCTTC,CASSPNGQGLGGYTF
NA,TRBV7-8,TRBJ2-2,NA,TGTGCCAGCAGGGGAGGTCCGAGGACCGGGGAGCTGTTTTTT,CASRGGPRTGELFF
NA,TRBV7-8,TRBJ2-1,TRBD2,TGTGCCAGCAGCTTCCCCCGGGGGAGCGGGGGACCCTCCTACAATGAGCAGTTCTTC,CASSFPRGSGGPSYNEQFF
NA,TRBV12-1,TRBJ1-5,NA,TGTGCCAGCAGCTTTGGGGACAGCGTGTATAGCAATCAGCCCCAGCATTTT,CASSFGDSVYSNQPQHF
NA,TRBV7-2,TRBJ2-2,NA,TGTGCCAGCAGCTTCGTGGCTCCGAACACCGGGGAGCTGTTTTTT,CASSFVAPNTGELFF
NA,TRBV28,TRBJ1-1,TRBD1,TGTGCCAGCCTCGTACCAACCGGGACAGGGGGCACTGAAGCTTTCTTT,CASLVPTGTGGTEAFF
NA,TRBV6-1,TRBJ1-5,NA,TGTGCCAGCAGTGAAGGTGGCAGATATTCGCAATATGGCAATCAGCCCCAGCATTTT,CASSEGGRYSQYGNQPQHF
NA,TRBV2,TRBJ1-2,TRBD1,TGTGCCAGCACTCGGGACAGGGGGCAGTTAGGTGGCTACACCTTC,CASTRDRGQLGGYTF
NA,TRBV14,TRBJ2-7,TRBD2,TGTGCCAGCAGCCAAGAATGGCGGGAGCGGGCGTACGAGCAGTACTTC,CASSQEWRERAYEQYF
NA,TRBV12-5,TRBJ1-5,TRBD1,TGTGCTAGTGGTCAATCCCGGGACAGCTATAGCAATCAGCCCCAGCATTTT,CASGQSRDSYSNQPQHF
NA,TRBV7-9,TRBJ2-7,TRBD1,TGTGCCAGCAGCAGAGGACAGGGGCACGAGCAGTACTTC,CASSRGQGHEQYF
NA,TRBV13,TRBJ2-7,NA,TGTGCCAGCAGCTTAGGGGGAGAAAAAACATACGAGCAGTACTTC,CASSLGGEKTYEQYF
NA,TRBV7-9,TRBJ2-5,TRBD2,TGTGCCAGCCGAATACTAGCGCAAGAGACCCAGTACTTC,CASRILAQETQYF
NA,TRBV15,TRBJ2-1,NA,TGTGCCACCAGCAGAGATCATTACAATGAGCAGTTCTTC,CATSRDHYNEQFF
NA,TRBV18,TRBJ1-1,NA,TGTGCCAGCTCACCCTCGCAGGCTGAAGCTTTCTTT,CASSPSQAEAFF
NA,TRBV7-2,TRBJ2-7,TRBD1,TGTGCCAGCAGCTTAGGGACAGGGCCTGCGTACGAGCAGTACTTC,CASSLGTGPAYEQYF
NA,TRBV30,TRBJ2-3,NA,TGTGCCTGGAGACGAAGCGGCGCGCAGTATTTT,CAWRRSGAQYF
few,TRBV21-1,TRBJ1-1,NA,TGTGCCAGCAGCGTCCCCAGGGATCCGAACACTGAAGCTTTCTTT,CASSVPRDPNTEAFF
few,TRBV27,TRBJ2-1,NA,TGTGCCAGCAGTTTAACGACTCGTGAGCAGTTCTTC,CASSLTTREQFF
NA,TRBV4-2,TRBJ1-3,TRBD1,TGTGCCAGCAGCCAACTGGCAGGGACAGGGGACGGAAACACCATATATTTT,CASSQLAGTGDGNTIYF
NA,TRBV7-9,TRBJ2-3,NA,TGTGCCAGCAGCCCTACTAGTCCAGATACGCAGTATTTT,CASSPTSPDTQYF
NA,TRBV29-1,TRBJ1-1,NA,TGCAGCGTTGAAGAGAGTTTGAACACTGAAGCTTTCTTT,CSVEESLNTEAFF
NA,TRBV9,TRBJ2-6,TRBD1,TGTGCCAGCAGCGCTCCCGACAGGGGGTCTTTCTCTGGGGCCAACGTCCTGACTTTC,CASSAPDRGSFSGANVLTF
NA,TRBV9,TRBJ2-3,NA,TGTGCCAGCAGCCAAGCGGGTGCGTTACGAGATACGCAGTATTTT,CASSQAGALRDTQYF
NA,TRBV7-3,TRBJ1-3,NA,TGTGCCAGCAGCTTAAAGCCGGGAAACACCATATATTTT,CASSLKPGNTIYF
many,TRBV6-4,TRBJ2-2,TRBD1,TGTGCCAGCAGTGAGGGGACAGGGAACACCGGGGAGCTGTTTTTT,CASSEGTGNTGELFF
NA,TRBV27,TRBJ2-2,TRBD2,TGTGCCAGCAGTTTATCCGGGGGGAAGAACACCGGGGAGCTGTTTTTT,CASSLSGGKNTGELFF
NA,TRBV4-1,TRBJ2-7,TRBD1,TGCGCCAGCAGCCCCGGGACAGGGGACTACGAGCAGTACTTC,CASSPGTGDYEQYF
many,TRBV6-5,TRBJ2-1,TRBD2,TGTGCCAGCAGTTACGGCGGGGGGAGGGAGTTCTTC,CASSYGGGREFF